This T cell receptor beta chain is from a study of identical twins. A universal primer site came from template switching; cDNA carried unique molecular identifiers. Using its own MiXCR run on the 5' RACE reads, TCRdb lists one record per CDR3 protein. Among 520,000 or so distinct CDR3 sequences, approximately 22% were seen once, and the ten largest hold about 0.93%. Losses at the gene ends were 6 bases for V and 7 bases for J; bases not matched to a gene: 7. The length of the CDR3 is 13 residues. The sample holds many counts of this clonotype. The data were also submitted as part of a second study, on T cells expressing NK-cell markers. That work adds: Among the experiments, several used an anti-gamma-delta TCR antibody to restrict sorting to alpha-beta TCR T cells.

The chain joins TRBV12-3 or TRBV12-4 to TRBJ1-2, with TRBD1 identical over 8 bases. The sequenced sample consisted of CD4+ T cells sorted from blood. The TCR was taken from a woman aged 18-29 years in good health. CDR3 in amino acids: CASRAGGASGYTF. Written as DNA, the CDR3 is TGTGCCAGCAGGGCAGGGGGCGCGAGTGGCTACACCTTC.